This T cell receptor (beta chain) was recorded in a study of blood T cell repertoires in COVID-19. V gave up 0 bases and J gave up 3 bases, with 12 bases separating them. Germline-derived CDR1 and CDR2 are SGHRS and YFSETQ. CDR3 length: 16 amino acids. Allocation to cohorts depended on clinical history reported by the participants. Repertoires were generated with immunoSEQ multiplex PCR, while TCRdb's copy carries only in-frame clones and drops some. This sample has about 400,000 clones, with over 75% found just once. The sequence was collected from a middle-aged woman with acute COVID-19. This sequence joins TRBV5-1 and TRBJ1-4; D might be TRBD1 (5 bases). The specimen sequenced was PBMCs or T cells enriched from blood (not recorded which). DNA of the CDR3: TGCGCCAGCAGCTTGGTGCCAGGGACTGCTAATGAAAAACTGTTTTTT. Protein sequence: CASSLVPGTANEKLFF.